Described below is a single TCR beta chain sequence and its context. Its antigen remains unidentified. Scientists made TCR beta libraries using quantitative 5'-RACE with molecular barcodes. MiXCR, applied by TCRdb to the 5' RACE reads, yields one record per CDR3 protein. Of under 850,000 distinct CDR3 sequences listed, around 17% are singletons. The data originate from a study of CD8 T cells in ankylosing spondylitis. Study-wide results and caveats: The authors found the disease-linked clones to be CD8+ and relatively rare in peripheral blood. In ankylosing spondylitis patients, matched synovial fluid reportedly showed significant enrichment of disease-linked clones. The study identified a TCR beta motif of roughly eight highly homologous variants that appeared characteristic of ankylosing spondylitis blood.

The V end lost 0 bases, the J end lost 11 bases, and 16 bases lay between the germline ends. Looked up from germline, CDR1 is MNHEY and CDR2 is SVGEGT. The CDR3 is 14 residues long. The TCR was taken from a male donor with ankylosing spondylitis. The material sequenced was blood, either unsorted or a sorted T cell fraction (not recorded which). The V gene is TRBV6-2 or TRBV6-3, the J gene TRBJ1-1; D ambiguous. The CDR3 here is CASSYSKLLLGAFF. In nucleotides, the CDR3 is TGTGCCAGCAGTTACTCGAAATTGTTGTTGGGGGCTTTCTTT.